Listed below are T cell receptor beta chains from one sample, sequenced in a study of T-cell memory formation after mild COVID-19. TCRdb reanalysed the 5' RACE reads using MiXCR and keeps one entry per CDR3 protein. The sample records 300,000 or so distinct CDR3 sequences, roughly 17% being singletons. The sequencing input was PBMCs or a T cell subset sorted from them (not recorded which). These receptors all stem from a man younger than 30 who had mild COVID-19 (a few samples of this study predate the infection). Cell type and time point are not known. The CDR3 runs from the conserved cysteine through the conserved F or W. The order of the fields is D gene, J gene, V gene, clone size, CDR3 protein, CDR3 DNA. A D gene is named only where the DNA matches it firmly. A clone size is listed for some rows: how often the clone was seen (once, few, many), or a class if it is expanded.

. | TRBJ2-7 | TRBV11-2 | many | CASSLTQGHYEQYF | TGTGCCAGCAGCTTAACACAGGGTCATTACGAGCAGTACTTC
TRBD2 | TRBJ2-3 | TRBV4-3 | few | CASSRHRGGDTQYF | TGCGCCAGCAGCCGGCACCGGGGGGGAGATACGCAGTATTTT
. | TRBJ1-2 | TRBV5-4 | . | CASSFGGMGGYTF | TGTGCCAGCAGCTTCGGGGGAATGGGTGGCTACACCTTC
TRBD2 | TRBJ2-5 | TRBV5-1 | few | CASNKGLAETQYF | TGCGCCAGCAACAAAGGACTAGCGGAGACCCAGTACTTC
. | TRBJ1-1 | TRBV7-9 | . | CASSLGPSTEAFF | TGTGCCAGCAGCTTAGGCCCAAGCACTGAAGCTTTCTTT
TRBD2 | TRBJ2-3 | TRBV7-2 | . | CASSLWSGGGTGTDTQYF | TGTGCCAGCAGCTTATGGAGCGGCGGGGGGACTGGCACAGATACGCAGTATTTT
. | TRBJ1-1 | TRBV7-9 | few | CASSLAAVGGTEAFF | TGTGCCAGCAGCTTAGCTGCGGTGGGGGGGACTGAAGCTTTCTTT
TRBD2 | TRBJ2-3 | TRBV12-3/TRBV12-4 | . | CASSSPAGGGTDTQYF | TGTGCCAGCAGTTCCCCAGCGGGGGGAGGAACAGATACGCAGTATTTT
. | TRBJ2-7 | TRBV5-1 | few | CASSLVLGTEQYF | TGCGCCAGCAGCTTGGTATTAGGAACCGAGCAGTACTTC
. | TRBJ2-2 | TRBV20-1 | . | CSARDLGGPQTGELFF | TGCAGTGCTAGAGATTTGGGGGGACCGCAAACCGGGGAGCTGTTTTTT
. | TRBJ1-1 | TRBV2 | . | CASSGDQGQNTEAFF | TGTGCCAGCAGTGGGGATCAGGGACAGAACACTGAAGCTTTCTTT
. | TRBJ2-2 | TRBV28 | . | CASSAQGGELFF | TGTGCCAGCAGTGCCCAGGGCGGGGAGCTGTTTTTT
. | TRBJ1-1 | TRBV12-5 | . | CASGATGRNTEAFF | TGTGCTAGTGGCGCGACAGGACGGAACACTGAAGCTTTCTTT
TRBD2 | TRBJ2-5 | TRBV18 | . | CASSPPRAGVLQETQYF | TGTGCCAGCTCACCACCTCGAGCGGGGGTACTCCAAGAGACCCAGTACTTC
TRBD1 | TRBJ2-3 | TRBV15 | . | CATSDRGGADTQYF | TGTGCCACCAGCGACAGGGGAGGCGCAGATACGCAGTATTTT
TRBD1 | TRBJ2-1 | TRBV4-2 | . | CASSLPGQGRHEQFF | TGTGCCAGCAGCTTGCCGGGACAGGGGCGGCATGAGCAGTTCTTC
TRBD1 | TRBJ1-2 | TRBV29-1 | few | CSVAGQGADGYTF | TGCAGCGTTGCGGGACAGGGGGCTGATGGCTACACCTTC
TRBD2 | TRBJ2-4 | TRBV20-1 | few | CSEIAGGDIQYF | TGCAGTGAGATAGCGGGGGGTGACATTCAGTACTTC
. | TRBJ2-4 | TRBV28 | . | CASSRLGSKNIQYF | TGTGCCAGCAGCCGCCTGGGCAGCAAAAACATTCAGTACTTC
. | TRBJ1-1 | TRBV9 | few | CASSVRGDPTEAFF | TGTGCCAGCAGCGTGCGGGGTGACCCGACAGAAGCTTTCTTT
. | TRBJ2-3 | TRBV2 | few | CASKQGPSTDTQYF | TGTGCCAGCAAGCAGGGACCAAGCACAGATACGCAGTATTTT
. | TRBJ2-7 | TRBV10-3 | many | CAISAGSYEQYF | TGTGCCATCAGTGCGGGCTCCTACGAGCAGTACTTC
. | TRBJ2-7 | TRBV4-1 | few | CASSHDGQISYEQYF | TGCGCCAGCAGCCACGATGGACAGATCTCCTACGAGCAGTACTTC
. | TRBJ1-1 | TRBV6-5 | many | CASSYSQGTEAFF | TGTGCCAGCAGTTACTCCCAGGGGACTGAAGCTTTCTTT
. | TRBJ2-7 | TRBV5-1 | . | CASSFAGVGYEQYF | TGCGCCAGCAGCTTCGCAGGGGTGGGTTACGAGCAGTACTTC
TRBD2 | TRBJ2-3 | TRBV20-1 | few | CSAGPRGASDTQYF | TGCAGTGCTGGGCCGCGGGGGGCGTCAGATACGCAGTATTTT
. | TRBJ2-5 | TRBV7-7 | many | CASSPQQGQETQYF | TGTGCTAGCAGCCCGCAGCAGGGACAAGAGACCCAGTACTTC
TRBD1 | TRBJ2-3 | TRBV29-1 | once | CSVQTGGRDTQYF | TGCAGCGTCCAGACAGGGGGCAGAGATACGCAGTATTTT
TRBD1 | TRBJ2-3 | TRBV7-9 | . | CASGPGPTGVSDTQYF | TGTGCCAGCGGCCCTGGGCCGACAGGGGTGTCAGATACGCAGTATTTT
. | TRBJ2-3 | TRBV12-3/TRBV12-4 | few | CASINIRDSQGTDTQYF | TGTGCCAGCATTAATATACGGGACTCCCAAGGCACAGATACGCAGTATTTT
. | TRBJ2-7 | TRBV10-3 | . | CAISANYEQYF | TGTGCCATCAGTGCCAACTACGAGCAGTACTTC
. | TRBJ2-3 | TRBV6-2/TRBV6-3 | few | CASSYDGGSADTQYF | TGTGCCAGCAGTTACGACGGGGGCTCTGCAGATACGCAGTATTTT
TRBD1 | TRBJ1-5 | TRBV6-6 | few | CASRSRDSSNQPQHF | TGTGCCAGCAGATCTAGGGACAGTAGCAATCAGCCCCAGCATTTT
. | TRBJ2-2 | TRBV27 | . | CASSPTYNTGELFF | TGTGCCAGCAGTCCTACATACAACACCGGGGAGCTGTTTTTT
. | TRBJ2-3 | TRBV27 | . | CASGPTGWSQYF | TGTGCCAGCGGTCCGACGGGATGGAGCCAGTATTTT
. | TRBJ1-1 | TRBV4-1 | . | CASSLRVSGTEAFF | TGCGCCAGCAGCCTCAGGGTATCGGGCACTGAAGCTTTCTTT
. | TRBJ2-3 | TRBV7-9 | . | CASSALQGPPTDTQYF | TGTGCCAGCAGCGCCCTACAGGGCCCCCCCACAGATACGCAGTATTTT
. | TRBJ2-5 | TRBV4-3 | . | CASSQEGDVGTQYF | TGCGCCAGCAGCCAAGAGGGGGACGTGGGGACCCAGTACTTC
. | TRBJ2-1 | TRBV19 | once | CASSMVRYNEQFF | TGTGCCAGTAGTATGGTACGGTACAATGAGCAGTTCTTC
. | TRBJ2-6 | TRBV11-2 | . | CASTRVAVGANVLTF | TGTGCCAGCACCAGGGTTGCGGTCGGGGCCAACGTCCTGACTTTC